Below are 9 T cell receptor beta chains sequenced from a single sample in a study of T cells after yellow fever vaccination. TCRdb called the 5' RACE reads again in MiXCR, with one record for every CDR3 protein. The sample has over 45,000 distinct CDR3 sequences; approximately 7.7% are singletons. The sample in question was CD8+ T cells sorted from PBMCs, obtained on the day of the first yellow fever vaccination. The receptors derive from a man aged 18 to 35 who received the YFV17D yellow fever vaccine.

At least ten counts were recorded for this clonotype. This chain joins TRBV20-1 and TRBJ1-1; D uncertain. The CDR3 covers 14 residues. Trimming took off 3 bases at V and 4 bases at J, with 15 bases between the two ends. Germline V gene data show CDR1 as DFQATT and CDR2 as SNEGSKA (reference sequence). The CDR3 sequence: CSASLGLTFTEAFF. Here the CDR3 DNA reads TGCAGTGCTAGTCTAGGACTGACCTTCACTGAAGCTTTCTTT.

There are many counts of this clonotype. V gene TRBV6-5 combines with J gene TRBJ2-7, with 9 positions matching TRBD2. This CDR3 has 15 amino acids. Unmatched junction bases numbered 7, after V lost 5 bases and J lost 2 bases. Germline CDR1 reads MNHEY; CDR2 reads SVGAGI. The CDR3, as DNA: TGTGCCAGCAGTCCATTGGGGACTAGCACCTACGAGCAGTACGTC. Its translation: CASSPLGTSTYEQYV.

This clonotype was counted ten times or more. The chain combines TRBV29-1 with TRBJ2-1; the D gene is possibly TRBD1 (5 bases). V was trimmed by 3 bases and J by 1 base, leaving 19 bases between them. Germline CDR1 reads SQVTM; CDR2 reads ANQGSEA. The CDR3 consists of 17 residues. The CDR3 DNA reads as TGCAGCGTTGAGGACATTCGTGAGAGACCATCCTACAATGAGCAGTTCTTC. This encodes CSVEDIRERPSYNEQFF.

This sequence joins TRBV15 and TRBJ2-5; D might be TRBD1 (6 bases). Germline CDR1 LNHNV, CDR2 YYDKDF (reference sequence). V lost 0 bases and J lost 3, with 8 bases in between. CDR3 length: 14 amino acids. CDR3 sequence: CATSREGAKETQYF. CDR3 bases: TGTGCCACCAGCAGAGAGGGGGCCAAAGAGACCCAGTACTTC.

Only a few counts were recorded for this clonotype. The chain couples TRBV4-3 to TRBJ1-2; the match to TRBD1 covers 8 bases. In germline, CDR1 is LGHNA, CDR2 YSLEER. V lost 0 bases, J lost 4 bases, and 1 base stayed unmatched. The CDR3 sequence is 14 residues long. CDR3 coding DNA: TGCGCCAGCAGCCAAGATGACAGGGGCTATGGCTACACCTTC. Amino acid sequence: CASSQDDRGYGYTF.

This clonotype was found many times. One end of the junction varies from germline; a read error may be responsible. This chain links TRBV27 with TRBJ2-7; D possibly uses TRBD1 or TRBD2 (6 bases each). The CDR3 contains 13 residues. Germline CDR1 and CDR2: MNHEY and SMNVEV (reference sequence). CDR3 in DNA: TGCGCCAGCAGCTTAGGGGGGAGCTACGAGCAGTACTTC. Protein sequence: CASSLGGSYEQYF.

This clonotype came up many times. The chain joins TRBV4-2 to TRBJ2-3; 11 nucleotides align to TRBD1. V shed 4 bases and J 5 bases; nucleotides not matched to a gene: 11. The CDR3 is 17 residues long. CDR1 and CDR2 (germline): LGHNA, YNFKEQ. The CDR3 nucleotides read TGTGCCAGCAGCCCTATACAGGACAGGGGGCTGAAAGATACGCAGTATTTT. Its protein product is CASSPIQDRGLKDTQYF.

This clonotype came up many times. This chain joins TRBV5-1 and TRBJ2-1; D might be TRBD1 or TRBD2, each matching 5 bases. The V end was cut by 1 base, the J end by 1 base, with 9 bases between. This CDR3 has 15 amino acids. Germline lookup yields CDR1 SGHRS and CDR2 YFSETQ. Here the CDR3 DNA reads TGCGCCAGCAGCTTGAAATGGGGGTCCTACAATGAGCAGTTCTTC. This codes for CASSLKWGSYNEQFF.

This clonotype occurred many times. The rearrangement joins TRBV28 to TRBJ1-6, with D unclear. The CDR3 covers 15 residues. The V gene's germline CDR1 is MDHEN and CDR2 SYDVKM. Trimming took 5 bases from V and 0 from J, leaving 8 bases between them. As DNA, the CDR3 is TGTGCCAGCAGTCTTTTGAGCTCCTATAATTCACCCCTCCACTTT. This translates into CASSLLSSYNSPLHF.